This T cell receptor (beta chain) was identified in a study of blood T cells in healthy people across ages. PCR was performed a second time for about 6 to 12 cycles using a sample-barcoded 5' primer and a J-beta primer mix. TCRdb used MiXCR to reprocess the 5' RACE reads, holding one entry per CDR3 protein. This sample has about 1,800,000 distinct CDR3 sequences, with 28% found just once. Details on this clonotype: The antigen is unknown.

Trimming cost V 0 bases and J 5 bases, with 11 bases left between them. CDR3 size: 15 residues. CDR1 is SGHVS, CDR2 FQNEAQ, per germline. The study's findings and limits: Any conclusive comparison of naive versus antigen-experienced cells was prevented by using unsorted PBMCs. Relative to aged donors, long-lived donors carried more naive CD4+ cells and displayed higher diversity.

This chain links TRBV7-8 with TRBJ2-1; D possibly corresponds to TRBD2 (5 bases). Sequencing input: blood. The sequence was collected from a woman aged 30 to 39 in good health. The CDR3 reads CASSLARGSDNEQFF. The CDR3 DNA reads TGTGCCAGCAGCTTAGCCCGGGGTTCCGACAATGAGCAGTTCTTC.